The 4 T cell receptor beta chains below come from one sample, sequenced in a study of cytomegalovirus exposure and HLA in healthy donors. The PCR contained 60 Vbeta and 13 Jbeta primers. Clones were read by immunoSEQ multiplex PCR, and TCRdb kept only the in-frame ones, dropping some. The table lists about 130,000 clones, 65% to 85% of them singletons. Sequenced sample: PBMCs. Receptors originate from a woman between 40 and 55 years old in good health and CMV-seronegative.

The chain links TRBV5-1 to TRBJ2-1; 8 bases agree with TRBD2. In germline, CDR1 is SGHRS, CDR2 YFSETQ. The J segment lost 8 bases and the V segment lost 0 bases, leaving 10 bases of the junction unmatched. The CDR3 runs 16 residues. The CDR3 here is CASSLAGGGPNHEQFF. The CDR3 DNA sequence: TGCGCCAGCAGCTTGGCCGGGGGGGGGCCTAATCATGAGCAGTTCTTC.

As concerns this clone: A junction boundary mismatches the germline segment, possibly from a read error. The V call is TRBV15, the J call TRBJ1-1; the D gene is possibly TRBD1 (5 bases). The CDR3 is 13 amino acids. Germline V gene lookup returns CDR1 LNHNV and CDR2 YYDKDF (reference sequence). The CDR3 DNA reads TGTGCCTCAAAGAGGACATCGAACACTGAAGCTTCCTTT. As protein: CASKRTSNTEASF.

V and J are TRBV6-1 and TRBJ2-2; tentative D call: TRBD1 (5 bases). The germline CDR1 and CDR2 sequences are MNHNS and SASEGT. The germline V and J ends were trimmed by 1 base and 4 bases, with 10 bases remaining between them. CDR3 length equals 15 residues. The CDR3 DNA reads as TGTGCCAGCAGTGAAGTGCTGGACATCACCGGGGAGCTGTTTTTT. Its protein product is CASSEVLDITGELFF.

This clone came up a few times. V and J are TRBV7-9 and TRBJ1-3; D gene ambiguous. CDR3 length equals 15 residues. In germline, CDR1 is SEHNR, CDR2 FQNEAQ (reference sequence). V shed 4 bases and J shed 0 bases, with 10 bases lying between them. The CDR3 DNA follows: TGTGCCAGCAGCTACGCAGCTAGCTCTGGAAACACCATATATTTT. Amino acid sequence: CASSYAASSGNTIYF.